Below, 13 T cell receptor beta chains from the same sample are listed, as sequenced in a study of T cells in Graves' hyperthyroidism and ophthalmopathy. Amplification yielded TCR beta CDR3 regions, with RNA transcripts as the source. TCR CDR3 underwent first-round RT-PCR with the HTBI primer set. TCRdb re-called the multiplex PCR reads through MiXCR, storing one row per CDR3 protein. The sample carries 600,000 or so distinct CDR3 sequences, 40% to 55% recorded once. Input material: peripheral blood or thyroid tissue (not recorded which). The source of these receptors is a woman aged 18-29 years with Graves' hyperthyroidism.

V and J are TRBV7-3 and TRBJ2-7; 8 bases line up with TRBD2. With V trimmed by 3 bases and J by 6 bases, 16 bases remained unmatched. Per the germline V gene, CDR1 is SGHTA and CDR2 is FQGTGA. The CDR3 is made up of 17 amino acids. CDR3 in amino acids: CASSFPGTSRAPREQYF. Written as DNA, the CDR3 is TGTGCCAGCAGCTTTCCAGGGACTAGTAGGGCCCCACGCGAGCAGTACTTC.

A few counts support this clonotype. The chain employs TRBV10-3 and TRBJ1-2; D remains unclear. The CDR3 sequence is 16 residues long. V gave up 2 bases and J gave up 2 bases, with 15 bases separating them. Germline CDR1 is ENHRY and CDR2 is SYGVKD. CDR3 in amino acids: CAISEDDQKLNYGYTF. CDR3 nucleotide sequence: TGTGCCATCAGTGAGGACGACCAGAAGCTAAACTATGGCTACACCTTC.

The V and J genes are TRBV19 and TRBJ1-2, with 8 bases matching TRBD1. Germline-derived CDR1 and CDR2 are LNHDA and SQIVND (reference sequence). V lost 4 bases and J lost 6; bases outside the gene matches: 1. CDR3 length: 12 residues. CDR3 coding DNA: TGTGCCAGTAGTAGGGACAGGAATGGCTACACCTTC. Its protein product is CASSRDRNGYTF.

This clonotype has a count of ten or more. The chain has TRBV24-1 and TRBJ2-7; D is perhaps TRBD2 (6 bases). The CDR3 extends over 15 amino acids. V lost 3 bases and J lost 5, with 16 bases in between. Germline assignment: CDR1 KGHDR and CDR2 SFDVKD. The DNA for the CDR3 is TGTGCCACCAGTGATGCTAGCGAGCGCTTGGACGAGCAGTACTTC. Its translation: CATSDASERLDEQYF.

The chain links TRBV7-1 to TRBJ1-6, with no clear D. TRBV7-1 is an open reading frame, and its role is uncertain. The CDR3 sequence is 13 residues long. Deletions cut 6 bases from V and 7 bases from J, with 10 bases between. The CDR3 DNA reads as TGTGCCAGCAGAGCAGCGGTGAATTCACCCCTCCACTTT. Its protein is CASRAAVNSPLHF.

This clonotype has a handful of counts. The V gene is TRBV7-2, the J gene TRBJ1-5; no definite D call. Trimming stripped 5 bases from V and 4 bases from J, with 15 bases between. Germline V gene data show CDR1 as SGHTA and CDR2 as FQGNSA. The CDR3 runs to 15 residues. CDR3: CASSQSGRENQPQHF. The CDR3 DNA follows: TGTGCCAGCAGCCAGTCAGGACGGGAAAATCAGCCCCAGCATTTT.

V is TRBV29-1 and J is TRBJ2-7; D unclear. CDR3 length: 14 amino acids. V lost 1 base and J lost 5, with 15 bases in between. CDR1 is SQVTM and CDR2 is ANQGSEA in the germline V gene. CDR3 region: CSVEGAGDRDEQYF. The CDR3 DNA follows: TGCAGCGTTGAAGGGGCTGGCGATCGGGACGAGCAGTACTTC.

This clonotype was seen just once. The chain uses TRBV12-3 or TRBV12-4 and TRBJ1-5; D is undetermined. The V and J ends lost 10 bases and 3 bases respectively, with 19 bases between them. CDR3 length: 15 residues. In nucleotides, the CDR3 is TGTGCCATCAGCCGAAGTATTGGTTACAATCAGCCCCAGCATTTT. Its translation: CAISRSIGYNQPQHF.

The V gene is TRBV2, the J gene TRBJ2-5; 9 bases are a match to TRBD1. V was pared by 3 bases and J by 7 bases, with 6 bases of the junction left unmatched. Germline values: CDR1 SNHLY, CDR2 FYNNEI. The CDR3 loop spans 14 amino acids. CDR3 sequence reads: CASSDWDRDGTQYF. DNA of the CDR3: TGTGCCAGCAGTGACTGGGACAGGGACGGGACCCAGTACTTC. Together with reference TRBV2 and TRBJ2-5, the CDR3 gives the full variable domain: EPEVTQTPSHQVTQMGQEVILRCVPISNHLYFYWYRQILGQKVEFLVSFYNNEISEKSEIFDDQFSVERPDGSNFTLKIRSTKLEDSAMYFCASSDWDRDGTQYFGPGTRLLVL.

This clonotype turned up a few times. This rearrangement joins TRBV6-2 or TRBV6-3 to TRBJ1-2; unclear D gene. The CDR3 contains 17 residues. V was clipped by 0 bases and J by 5 bases, with 19 bases between them. Germline CDR1 reads MNHEY; CDR2 reads SVGEGT. CDR3 coding DNA: TGTGCCAGCAGTTACTCTTTTATCCGGCAGCCGGATTATGGCTACACCTTC. It specifies CASSYSFIRQPDYGYTF.

This clonotype was seen only once. The chain recombines TRBV19 with TRBJ2-6; a weak D match, TRBD2 (5 bases). Germline assignment: CDR1 LNHDA and CDR2 SQIVND (reference sequence). The CDR3 has 11 residues. Trimming took off 9 bases at V and 9 bases at J, with 9 bases between the two ends. CDR3 DNA sequence: TGTGCCAGCAGTCGGGGCAACGTCCTGACTTTC. This gives the protein CASSRGNVLTF.

In DNA, the CDR3 is TGTGCAAATGCCGCCGGGGATGGCTACACCTTC. The encoded protein is CANAAGDGYTF. The chain couples TRBV2 to TRBJ1-2; no firm D call. The CDR3 is 11 amino acids. Germline loops: CDR1 SNHLY, CDR2 FYNNEI.

Comment on this clonotype: At one end, the junction sequence differs from germline, possibly due to a read error. The J gene is TRBJ1-2, the V gene TRBV10-2; 7 bases align to TRBD1. The germline CDR1 and CDR2 sequences are WSHSY and SAAADI. The CDR3 is 14 residues long. The CDR3 sequence: CASSGQDLDYGYTF. The CDR3 DNA reads as TGTGCCAGCAGTGGACAGGACTTGGATTATGGCTACACCTTC.